This TCR beta chain was captured in a study of Ad26.COV2.S vaccination and SARS-CoV-2 variants (dated by TCRdb to the early 2020s). Regarding the study in general: Donors in the vaccine arm were drawn from COV1001, a phase I-IIa trial of Ad26.COV2.S in healthy adults that was multicentre, randomized, double-blind and placebo-controlled. The TCR-sequenced set comprised about 32 samples: some 20 Ad26.COV2.S vaccine recipients, 5 placebo recipients and 8 SARS-CoV-2 convalescent individuals. Trial participants were randomized into five groups of five: low-dose or high-dose Ad26.COV2.S given once or twice, or placebo on both occasions. Sequencing of the TCRbeta repertoire served to evaluate the specificity and breadth of SARS-CoV-2-reactive T cell receptors following Ad26.COV2.S vaccination. Blinding of investigators to trial group allocation was maintained during experiments and outcome assessment. Ad26.COV2.S was administered intramuscularly at a dose of 5x10^10 or 1x10^11 viral particles, either as one shot or as two shots given 56 days apart.

Read against the paper, the sample's treatment or condition label means: some 20 received Ad26.COV2.S at low or high dose, single or two shots; about 5 received placebo; per-sample allocation not given. For vaccine and placebo recipients, the sequenced repertoires came from samples collected on day 63 after the first injection. Cohort 1b enrolled 25 to 30 adults aged 18-55 years at a single site in Boston, USA, between 29 July and 7 August 2020. Ad26.COV2.S was a replication-incompetent adenovirus type 26 vector that expressed a prefusion-stabilized SARS-CoV-2 spike protein derived from the original Wuhan strain. TCRbeta CDR3 regions were sequenced with the immunoSEQ Assay. After extraction, genomic DNA underwent amplification by bias-controlled multiplex PCR, followed by high-throughput sequencing. Processing in the source paper ran as follows. Collapsing and filtering of sequences were performed to quantify the absolute abundance of each unique TCRbeta CDR3 region. Usable DNA was measured by amplifying reference genes present in all nucleated cells, and TCRbeta template counts were normalized to that usable DNA to estimate T cell fraction. Repertoire TCRs were annotated as SARS-CoV-2-specific when V gene, CDR3 amino acid sequence and J gene were exactly matched to a known reactive TCR set. MIRA supplied the reference SARS-CoV-2 TCR set, which was filtered for enrichment in COVID-19-positive ImmuneCODE repertoires so that public or cross-reactive TCRs were removed. Using the MIRA antigens, annotated TCRs were further analysed by specific ORF or by position within an ORF. Breadth was defined as annotated unique rearrangements over total unique productive rearrangements; depth was the summed frequency of those rearrangements. TCR breadth was compared between groups using two-sided Wilcoxon rank-sum tests. TCRdb stores this immuneACCESS table with in-frame sequences only. Part of the clones is absent; in the studies checked, under half of the shortfall reflects unresolved V genes, and no reason is known for the rest. V and J calls and clone size are as listed in that table; D and trimming were resolved from the DNA. This sample has roughly 380,000 clones in its table, and over 75% of those were observed once. Roughly 3.2% of the sample is held by the ten biggest clonotypes.

For this chain, trimming is 6 bases at the V end and 4 bases at the J end, and the number of junction bases without a gene match is 3. Counted from cysteine to phenylalanine, this CDR3 has 12 amino acids. The entry retains the CDR3 DNA only, 36 bases that are in frame from base 1. CDR1 is given as SGHRS and CDR2 as YFSETQ, both from the germline V gene. Comment on this clone: It lacks a known antigen. Per-base qualities were not stored, and no clone one base away is much larger.

Findings and caveats that apply to the study as a whole: After vaccination, spike-specific CD8+ and CD4+ T cell responses were reported to show substantial breadth. According to the authors, total T cell responses may have been underestimated by the TCR breadth and depth analyses. Compared with placebo recipients, Ad26.COV2.S recipients showed higher spike-specific TCR breadth (P = 0.0014). Comparing responses between vaccine doses or regimens was not something the study was powered to do. Vaccine and placebo recipients had comparable non-spike TCR breadth, which fits with the vaccine containing only spike.

This chain is built from TRBV5-1 and TRBJ2-5; the junction holds 7 bases that match TRBD1. Specimen: peripheral blood, collected in a trial of Ad26.COV2.S vaccine versus placebo. The receptor was isolated from a person between 18 and 59 years old who received the Ad26.COV2.S COVID-19 vaccine or a placebo. The CDR3 region has the sequence CASTPGGETQYF. The DNA reads TGCGCCAGCACCCCAGGGGGAGAGACCCAGTACTTC.